This TCR beta chain was identified during a study of blood T cell repertoires in COVID-19. Across the study: The origin of the acute and convalescent COVID-19 samples was the United States, Italy and Spain.

In the original workflow: It was from reference gene primer amplification that nucleated cell counts were estimated. Here immunoSEQ multiplex PCR was the method, and the copy in TCRdb shows in-frame clones only, minus some. V, J and clone size derive from that table, while D and trimming were established from the DNA sequence. The table shows approximately 290,000 clones, with 75% to 90% occurring only once. This clone was found once. Participants had their cohort set by participant-reported clinical history. Either two negative PCRs, clearance, or symptom resolution qualified Cohort 3 donors as recovered. The germline CDR1 and CDR2 sequences are LNHDA and SQIVND (reference sequence). This CDR3 comprises 18 residues. With 1 base clipped from V and 8 bases from J, the junction kept 9 bases outside the gene matches.

This receptor was taken from a woman in her thirties who had recovered from COVID-19. The sequenced material came from PBMCs or T cells enriched from blood (not recorded which). This chain joins TRBV19 and TRBJ1-6; TRBD1 matches at 12 bases. The CDR3 DNA sequence: TGTGCCAGTAGTATAGCCGGGACAGGGGGCGCGATGCATTCACCCCTCCACTTT. Its protein product is CASSIAGTGGAMHSPLHF.